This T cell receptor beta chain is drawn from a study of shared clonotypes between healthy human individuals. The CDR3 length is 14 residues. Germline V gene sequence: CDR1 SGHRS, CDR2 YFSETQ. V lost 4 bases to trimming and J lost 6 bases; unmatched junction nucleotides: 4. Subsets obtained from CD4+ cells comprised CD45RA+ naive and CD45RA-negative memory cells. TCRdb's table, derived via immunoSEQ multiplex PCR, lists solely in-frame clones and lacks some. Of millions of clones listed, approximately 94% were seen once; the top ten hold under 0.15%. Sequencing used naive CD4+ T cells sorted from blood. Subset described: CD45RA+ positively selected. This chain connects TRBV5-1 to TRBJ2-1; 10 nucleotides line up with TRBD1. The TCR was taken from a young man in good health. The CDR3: CASSRTGGFNEQFF. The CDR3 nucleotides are TGCGCCAGCAGCCGGACAGGGGGGTTCAATGAGCAGTTCTTC.